A selection of T cell receptor beta chains follows, all from one sample in a study of T cells in localized non-small cell lung cancer. Profiled with immunoSEQ multiplex PCR; TCRdb holds only in-frame clones, not every one. The sample contains 38,000 or so clones, roughly 88% of which appear only once. Sequencing used peripheral blood mononuclear cells, obtained before any cancer treatment. These receptors originate from a male donor aged 60 or older with stage II lung adenocarcinoma. CDR3s include the opening cysteine and the closing phenylalanine or tryptophan. The order of the fields is D gene, V gene, J gene, clone size, CDR3 protein, CDR3 DNA. The D gene is left open where the match is weak. The listing skips clone size in some rows; elsewhere it reads once, few, many or a size class.

D gene: TRBD1; V gene: TRBV18; J gene: TRBJ1-3; clone size: .; CDR3 protein: CASSGDRARNTIYF; CDR3 DNA: TGTGCCAGCTCGGGGGACAGGGCCCGAAACACCATATATTTT
D gene: .; V gene: TRBV21-1; J gene: TRBJ1-3; clone size: .; CDR3 protein: CASSSIQPHSGNTIYF; CDR3 DNA: TGTGCCAGCAGCTCCATACAGCCTCACTCTGGAAACACCATATATTTT
D gene: TRBD1; V gene: TRBV5-8; J gene: TRBJ2-7; clone size: .; CDR3 protein: CASSLGQGVYEQYF; CDR3 DNA: TGTGCCAGCAGCTTGGGGCAGGGGGTCTACGAGCAGTACTTC
D gene: .; V gene: TRBV19; J gene: TRBJ1-1; clone size: .; CDR3 protein: CASKDALNTEAFF; CDR3 DNA: TGTGCCAGTAAGGACGCCCTGAACACTGAAGCTTTCTTT
D gene: .; V gene: TRBV20-1; J gene: TRBJ1-1; clone size: .; CDR3 protein: CSALEVPEAFF; CDR3 DNA: TGCAGTGCCTTGGAGGTGCCTGAAGCTTTCTTT
D gene: .; V gene: TRBV20-1; J gene: TRBJ1-2; clone size: .; CDR3 protein: CSARGDYGYTF; CDR3 DNA: TGCAGTGCGCGGGGGGACTATGGCTACACCTTC
D gene: .; V gene: TRBV6-1; J gene: TRBJ1-3; clone size: .; CDR3 protein: CASSEGFGNTIYF; CDR3 DNA: TGTGCCAGCAGTGAGGGATTTGGAAACACCATATATTTT
D gene: .; V gene: TRBV6-5; J gene: TRBJ1-2; clone size: .; CDR3 protein: CASRTPGITGYTF; CDR3 DNA: TGTGCCAGCAGGACCCCAGGGATCACCGGCTACACCTTC
D gene: .; V gene: TRBV6-5; J gene: TRBJ2-1; clone size: .; CDR3 protein: CASSSGMTRSVEQFF; CDR3 DNA: TGTGCCAGCAGTTCGGGAATGACAAGGTCGGTTGAGCAGTTCTTC
D gene: .; V gene: TRBV19; J gene: TRBJ1-1; clone size: few; CDR3 protein: CASRISHGGRTEAFF; CDR3 DNA: TGTGCCAGCCGGATTAGCCACGGGGGGAGGACTGAAGCTTTCTTT
D gene: .; V gene: TRBV28; J gene: TRBJ2-5; clone size: .; CDR3 protein: CASSFGETQYF; CDR3 DNA: TGTGCCAGCAGTTTTGGAGAGACCCAGTACTTC
D gene: .; V gene: TRBV28; J gene: TRBJ2-7; clone size: .; CDR3 protein: CASSSSPRLHEQYF; CDR3 DNA: TGTGCCAGCAGTTCGAGTCCGCGTCTCCACGAGCAGTACTTC
D gene: .; V gene: TRBV18; J gene: TRBJ2-3; clone size: .; CDR3 protein: CASSSAAGFTDTQYF; CDR3 DNA: TGTGCCAGCTCTTCGGCAGCGGGTTTCACAGATACGCAGTATTTT
D gene: .; V gene: TRBV13; J gene: TRBJ1-1; clone size: .; CDR3 protein: CASSPRQEMNTEAFF; CDR3 DNA: TGTGCCAGCAGCCCTAGACAGGAGATGAACACTGAAGCTTTCTTT
D gene: .; V gene: TRBV29-1; J gene: TRBJ1-1; clone size: .; CDR3 protein: CSGSHMNTEAFF; CDR3 DNA: TGCAGCGGGTCGCACATGAACACTGAAGCTTTCTTT
D gene: TRBD1; V gene: TRBV10-3; J gene: TRBJ1-2; clone size: .; CDR3 protein: CAIRGTDRGGGGYTF; CDR3 DNA: TGTGCCATCAGGGGAACCGACAGGGGAGGAGGTGGCTACACCTTC
D gene: .; V gene: TRBV4-3; J gene: TRBJ2-3; clone size: .; CDR3 protein: CASSRGGGASTDTQYF; CDR3 DNA: TGCGCCAGCAGCAGGGGTGGGGGAGCTAGCACAGATACGCAGTATTTT
D gene: TRBD1; V gene: TRBV5-1; J gene: TRBJ2-1; clone size: .; CDR3 protein: CASSGGQGSGEQFF; CDR3 DNA: TGCGCCAGCAGCGGGGGACAGGGGAGCGGTGAGCAGTTCTTC
D gene: .; V gene: TRBV28; J gene: TRBJ2-6; clone size: .; CDR3 protein: CASSTPTLANVLTF; CDR3 DNA: TGTGCCAGCAGTACTCCGACCCTGGCCAACGTCCTGACTTTC
D gene: TRBD1; V gene: TRBV6-1; J gene: TRBJ1-1; clone size: once; CDR3 protein: CASTRQGAVGTEAFF; CDR3 DNA: TGTGCCAGCACCCGACAGGGGGCTGTTGGCACTGAAGCTTTCTTT
D gene: TRBD1; V gene: TRBV14; J gene: TRBJ1-1; clone size: once; CDR3 protein: CASSLLTGGTEAFF; CDR3 DNA: TGTGCCAGCAGCCTCTTGACAGGGGGCACTGAAGCTTTCTTT
D gene: .; V gene: TRBV7-3; J gene: TRBJ2-3; clone size: .; CDR3 protein: CASSPGLSTDTQYF; CDR3 DNA: TGTGCCAGCAGCCCCGGACTGAGCACAGATACGCAGTATTTT
D gene: TRBD1; V gene: TRBV5-1; J gene: TRBJ2-7; clone size: .; CDR3 protein: CASRPPGQGYEQYF; CDR3 DNA: TGCGCCAGCAGGCCACCGGGACAGGGTTACGAGCAGTACTTC
D gene: TRBD2; V gene: TRBV30; J gene: TRBJ2-5; clone size: .; CDR3 protein: CAWTWGSGTGETQYF; CDR3 DNA: TGTGCCTGGACCTGGGGTAGCGGGACGGGTGAGACCCAGTACTTC
D gene: TRBD1; V gene: TRBV5-1; J gene: TRBJ1-3; clone size: once; CDR3 protein: CASSLGQGFGNTIYF; CDR3 DNA: TGCGCCAGCAGCTTGGGACAGGGTTTTGGAAACACCATATATTTT
D gene: .; V gene: TRBV5-1; J gene: TRBJ2-7; clone size: .; CDR3 protein: CASSLALQGNRANEQYF; CDR3 DNA: TGCGCCAGCAGCTTGGCCCTACAGGGAAATAGGGCCAACGAGCAGTACTTC
D gene: .; V gene: TRBV2; J gene: TRBJ2-2; clone size: once; CDR3 protein: CARRQRSNTGELFF; CDR3 DNA: TGTGCCAGACGACAGAGGTCGAACACCGGGGAGCTGTTTTTT
D gene: .; V gene: TRBV6-6; J gene: TRBJ1-2; clone size: .; CDR3 protein: CASSSTGRYGYTF; CDR3 DNA: TGTGCCAGCAGTTCCACAGGGCGGTATGGCTACACCTTC
D gene: .; V gene: TRBV7-7; J gene: TRBJ1-4; clone size: .; CDR3 protein: CASSSSGPPGEKLFF; CDR3 DNA: TGTGCCAGCAGCTCCTCCGGACCCCCTGGGGAAAAACTGTTTTTT
D gene: .; V gene: TRBV18; J gene: TRBJ2-7; clone size: .; CDR3 protein: CASSPRVGEQYF; CDR3 DNA: TGTGCCAGCTCCCCCAGGGTAGGCGAGCAGTACTTC